Sequencing of this T cell receptor beta chain was carried out in a study of blood T cell repertoires in COVID-19. The data were produced by immunoSEQ multiplex PCR, yet TCRdb's version contains in-frame clones alone and is incomplete. The sample contains under 350,000 clones, around 86% of which appear only once. In germline, CDR1 is MNHEY, CDR2 SVGEGT. V lost 4 bases to trimming and J lost 2 bases; unmatched junction nucleotides: 8. The CDR3 contains 15 residues. Sequences were obtained from PBMCs or T cells enriched from blood (not recorded which). The TCR comes from a woman between 40 and 50 years old with acute COVID-19. This chain connects TRBV6-2 or TRBV6-3 to TRBJ2-7, with 7 bases lining up with TRBD1. This CDR3 is CASSSPGQVAYEQYF. The CDR3, as DNA: TGTGCCAGCAGTTCCCCCGGACAGGTAGCCTACGAGCAGTACTTC.